The T cell receptor (beta chain) described here comes from a study of blood T cells in healthy people across ages. The CDR3 length is 14 residues. V lost 4 bases, J lost 4 bases, and 14 bases lay in between. CDR1 SGHDT and CDR2 YYEEEE come from the germline V gene. For the second PCR, which ran for about 6 to 11 cycles, a sample-barcoded 5' primer and a J-beta primer mix were used. TCRdb passed the 5' RACE reads through MiXCR, listing each CDR3 protein once. The data hold about 1.4 million distinct CDR3 sequences, with around 59% observed a single time. The specimen was blood. The chain uses TRBV5-6 and TRBJ1-2; weak D call: TRBD1 (6 bases). The clonotype comes from a man aged 18 to 30 in good health. DNA for the CDR3: TGTGCCAGCAGCCAAGGGGGAGTAGGCTATGGCTACACCTTC. It encodes CASSQGGVGYGYTF.